Below, 25 T cell receptor beta chains from the same sample are listed, as sequenced in a study of blood T cells in healthy people across ages. The authors ran a second PCR of about 7 to 11 cycles using a sample-barcoded 5' primer and a J-beta primer mix. TCRdb re-derived calls from the 5' RACE reads in MiXCR, one entry per CDR3 protein. In the table there are approximately 1,700,000 distinct CDR3 sequences, about two fifths of which are singletons. Sequenced: blood. These receptor sequences come from a human donor in good health.

This clonotype showed up just a few times. At one end the junction does not follow the germline gene, possibly because of a read error. This chain joins TRBV5-1 and TRBJ1-1; the match to TRBD1 covers 7 bases. CDR3 length equals 13 residues. Germline assignment: CDR1 SGHRS and CDR2 YFSETQ. The CDR3 DNA reads as TGCGCCAGTAGCTTACAGGGGACCACTGAAGCTTTCTTT. Protein product: CASSLQGTTEAFF. Variable domain in full (rest from reference TRBV5-1 and TRBJ1-1): KAGVTQTPRYLIKTRGQQVTLSCSPISGHRSVSWYQQTPGQGLQFLFEYFSETQRNKGNFPGRFSGRQFSNSRSEMNVSTLELGDSALYLCASSLQGTTEAFFGQGTRLTVV.

This clonotype was seen a handful of times. The chain combines TRBV12-3 or TRBV12-4 with TRBJ1-1, with 7 positions matching TRBD1. The CDR3 runs 14 residues. Trimming at V came to 5 bases and at J to 1 base, leaving 4 bases not matched to a gene. The CDR3 region has the DNA TGTGCCAGCAGTATTACAGGGGCGAACACTGAAGCTTTCTTT. The encoded protein is CASSITGANTEAFF.

J is TRBJ2-5 and V is TRBV5-1; 7 bases match TRBD1. The CDR3 runs to 15 residues. V gave up 3 bases and J gave up 3 bases; unmatched junction bases: 8. Germline V gene data show CDR1 as SGHRS and CDR2 as YFSETQ. The DNA for the CDR3 is TGCGCCAGCAGCTCGTGGACAGGAGCGAAAGAGACCCAGTACTTC. It specifies CASSSWTGAKETQYF.

The chain uses TRBV3-1 and TRBJ1-2, with D perhaps TRBD1 (5 bases). Germline V gene sequence: CDR1 LGHDT, CDR2 YNNKEL (reference sequence). V lost 5 bases, J lost 2 bases, and 12 bases lay in between. This CDR3 comprises 14 residues. In nucleotides, the CDR3 is TGTGCCAGCAGCGGGGACGGCAGAAACTATGGCTACACCTTC. The encoded protein is CASSGDGRNYGYTF. The entire variable domain, with the rest obtained from reference TRBV3-1 and TRBJ1-2, is as follows: DTAVSQTPKYLVTQMGNDKSIKCEQNLGHDTMYWYKQDSKKFLKIMFSYNNKELIINETVPNRFSPKSPDKAHLNLHINSLELGDSAVYFCASSGDGRNYGYTFGSGTRLTVV.

The rearrangement joins TRBV20-1 to TRBJ2-5; TRBD2 agrees at 10 bases. Germline assignment: CDR1 DFQATT and CDR2 SNEGSKA (reference sequence). This CDR3 has 16 amino acids. V gave up 1 base and J gave up 11 bases; unmatched junction bases: 16. CDR3 nucleotides: TGCAGTGCTAGAGTGGGGACTAGCGCGAAATACAATGAGCAGTACTTC. It is translated as CSARVGTSAKYNEQYF.

This chain links TRBV7-9 with TRBJ2-2; unclear D gene. There are 14 residues in the CDR3. Trimming shortened V by 3 bases and J by 4 bases, and 9 bases separated the two germline ends. CDR1 is SEHNR and CDR2 is FQNEAQ in the germline V gene (reference sequence). The CDR3 spells CASSFGGFTGELFF. CDR3 coding DNA: TGTGCCAGCAGCTTCGGCGGATTCACCGGGGAGCTGTTTTTT.

This clonotype occurred a few times. The rearrangement uses TRBV15 and TRBJ2-7; D unresolved. The CDR3 has 15 amino acids. CDR1 LNHNV and CDR2 YYDKDF come from the germline V gene (reference sequence). V lost 1 base, J lost 2 bases, and 12 bases lay in between. DNA for the CDR3: TGTGCCACCAGCAGAGGCCTCGACATCACCTACGAGCAGTACTTC. Amino acid sequence: CATSRGLDITYEQYF. The complete variable domain, with remaining parts taken from reference TRBV15 and TRBJ2-7, reads DAMVIQNPRYQVTQFGKPVTLSCSQTLNHNVMYWYQQKSSQAPKLLFHYYDKDFNNEADTPDNFQSRRPNTSFCFLDIRSPGLGDTAMYLCATSRGLDITYEQYFGPGTRLTVT.

The chain carries TRBV18 and TRBJ2-1; maybe TRBD1 (6 bases). V was cut by 5 bases and J by 5 bases, with 19 bases left in between. CDR1 and CDR2 (germline): KGHSH, LQKENI. This CDR3 has 16 amino acids. CDR3 DNA sequence: TGTGCCAGCTCAGCGAGACAGGACGGGGCCGACAATGAGCAGTTCTTC. Protein product: CASSARQDGADNEQFF.

The V call is TRBV2, the J call TRBJ1-6; D may be TRBD1 (6 bases). The CDR3 extends over 13 amino acids. The germline gives CDR1 SNHLY, CDR2 FYNNEI. The ends were cut back, 11 bases at V and 9 bases at J, with 17 bases in the middle. The CDR3 here is CAAKRGSASPLHF. The DNA of the CDR3 is TGTGCCGCCAAAAGGGGGTCGGCTTCACCCCTCCACTTT.

The chain recombines TRBV25-1 with TRBJ1-2, with TRBD1 matching over 7 bases. V shed 5 bases, J shed 1 base, and the junction held 10 bases outside the gene matches. The length of the CDR3 is 16 residues. The germline gives CDR1 MGHDK, CDR2 SYGVNS. The CDR3 DNA sequence: TGTGCCAGCAGTCCCCCAGGGACAGACATTAACTATGGCTACACCTTC. Translating gives CASSPPGTDINYGYTF.

On this clonotype itself: Sequence at one end of the junction differs from germline and may be a read error. CDR3 protein: CASSLISGARQGTQYF. CDR3 sequence (DNA): TGTGCCAGCAGCTTAATCAGCGGGGCTCGCCAAGGGACCCAGTACTTC. The chain combines TRBV11-2 with TRBJ2-7; TRBD2 agrees at 7 bases. The J call may not be correct, given that the DNA end is closer to TRBJ2-5. Per the germline V gene, CDR1 is SGHAT and CDR2 is FQNNGV. The CDR3 has 16 residues.

To note about this clonotype: At one end, the junction sequence differs from germline, possibly due to a read error. The chain couples TRBV12-3 or TRBV12-4 to TRBJ2-4, with D uncertain. TRBJ2-7 matches the DNA end more closely, so the J call is doubtful. The CDR3 consists of 13 residues. The CDR3, as DNA: TGTGCCGGCAGTATCCATACTAACAACGAGCAGTACTTC. Translating gives CAGSIHTNNEQYF.

This clonotype came up many times. V gene TRBV12-3 or TRBV12-4 combines with J gene TRBJ2-5; 7 bases fit TRBD1. The CDR3 contains 15 residues. The junction had 11 bases not matched to a gene; V was cut back by 6 bases and J by 4 bases. The DNA of the CDR3 is TGTGCCAGCAGCCTAAGACGAGGGGGCGGAGAGACCCAGTACTTC. Protein: CASSLRRGGGETQYF.

This clonotype was counted between two and nine times. This chain uses TRBV12-3 or TRBV12-4 with TRBJ2-1, with 10 bases lining up with TRBD2. Trimming cost V 5 bases and J 6 bases; bases outside gene matches: 10. The CDR3 length is 16 residues. Written as DNA, the CDR3 is TGTGCCAGCAGTCGGTTAGCGGGGGGCCCCCTCAATGAGCAGTTCTTC. It encodes CASSRLAGGPLNEQFF.

J is TRBJ2-3 and V is TRBV20-1, with no clear D. Trimming shortened V by 3 bases and J by 8 bases, and 12 bases separated the two germline ends. The CDR3 consists of 12 residues. Germline CDR1 DFQATT, CDR2 SNEGSKA (reference sequence). CDR3 amino acids: CSASSSVGTQYF. The CDR3 DNA reads TGCAGTGCTAGTTCCTCAGTCGGTACGCAGTATTTT.

This clonotype was seen a few times. V and J are TRBV12-3 or TRBV12-4 and TRBJ2-7, with 7 bases fitting TRBD1. The CDR3 is 17 amino acids. The J segment lost 3 bases and the V segment lost 6 bases, leaving 17 bases of the junction unmatched. For the CDR3, the DNA is TGTGCCAGCAGCACCTGGTGGGGTACAGGGGACCGCTACGAGCAGTACTTC. This encodes CASSTWWGTGDRYEQYF.

This clonotype turned up a few times. The rearrangement joins TRBV4-3 to TRBJ1-4; D is possibly TRBD1 (6 bases). CDR3 length equals 15 residues. Per germline, CDR1 LGHNA and CDR2 YSLEER. Trimming removed 3 bases from V and 3 bases from J, with 11 bases in between. In nucleotides, the CDR3 is TGCGCCAGCAGCCACCAACAGGGTTCTAATGAAAAACTGTTTTTT. As protein: CASSHQQGSNEKLFF.

This clonotype was recorded a few times. This chain joins TRBV7-2 and TRBJ2-3, with 9 bases lining up with TRBD2. With V trimmed by 6 bases and J by 5 bases, 6 bases remained unmatched. This CDR3 region has 14 residues. Germline CDR1 reads SGHTA; CDR2 reads FQGNSA. DNA for the CDR3: TGTGCCAGCAGTCGACTAGCGGTAGGAGATACGCAGTATTTT. This translates into CASSRLAVGDTQYF.

Written as DNA, the CDR3 is TGTGCCTGGAATATCGGGGCCCAAGAGACCCAGTACTTC. The encoded protein is CAWNIGAQETQYF. The chain links TRBV30 to TRBJ2-5; D assignment may be TRBD1 or TRBD2 (5 bases each). This CDR3 spans 13 amino acids. Germline CDR1 GTSNPN, CDR2 SVGIG (reference sequence). Trimming cost V 4 bases and J 1 base, with 10 bases left between them.

This clonotype was observed a handful of times. V usage is TRBV7-2 and J usage is TRBJ1-2; 9 positions match TRBD1. Germline V gene data show CDR1 as SGHTA and CDR2 as FQGNSA. The trim removed 2 bases at V and 5 bases at J, leaving 6 bases unmatched. This CDR3 has 15 amino acids. CDR3 nucleotide sequence: TGTGCCAGCAGCTTAACGGACAGGGGATATTATGGCTACACCTTC. This codes for CASSLTDRGYYGYTF.

The chain links TRBV7-2 to TRBJ2-3, with 8 bases lining up with TRBD1. The germline CDR1 and CDR2 sequences are SGHTA and FQGNSA. Trimming took 4 bases from V and 4 from J; bases not matched to a gene: 13. There are 17 residues in the CDR3. This CDR3 is CASSSPGQDIRADTQYF. As DNA, the CDR3 is TGTGCCAGCAGCTCACCGGGACAGGACATCAGGGCAGATACGCAGTATTTT.

The rearrangement links TRBV13 to TRBJ2-1; D perhaps matches TRBD1 (6 bases). The V and J ends lost 5 bases and 4 bases respectively, with 15 bases between them. Germline assignment: CDR1 PRHDT and CDR2 FYEKMQ (reference sequence). The length of the CDR3 is 15 residues. CDR3 nucleotide sequence: TGTGCCAGCAGCCAAGAACGTACAGGGTACAATGAGCAGTTCTTC. Translated: CASSQERTGYNEQFF.

This clonotype was counted a few times. The genes are TRBV24-1 and TRBJ2-6; 7 bases agree with TRBD2. V dropped 9 bases and J dropped 2; count of bases not matched to a gene: 9. The CDR3 consists of 16 residues. Looked up from germline, CDR1 is KGHDR and CDR2 is SFDVKD. CDR3 nucleotides: TGTGCCACCGCCCCTAATGGGAGGGCTGGGGCCAACGTCCTGACTTTC. This translates into CATAPNGRAGANVLTF.

The CDR3: CASSLVTGGDQPQHF. The DNA for the CDR3 is TGTGCCAGCAGCTTAGTAACGGGGGGGGATCAGCCCCAGCATTTT. The gene calls are TRBV7-2 and TRBJ1-5, with TRBD1 as a possible D gene (5 bases). The V gene lost 1 base and the J gene lost 5 bases, with 12 bases spanning the gap. Germline values: CDR1 SGHTA, CDR2 FQGNSA. This CDR3 is built from 15 residues. The full variable domain, with the rest looked up from reference TRBV7-2 and TRBJ1-5, is GAGVSQSPSNKVTEKGKDVELRCDPISGHTALYWYRQSLGQGLEFLIYFQGNSAPDKSGLPSDRFSAERTGGSVSTLTIQRTQQEDSAVYLCASSLVTGGDQPQHFGDGTRLSIL.

This chain joins TRBV20-1 and TRBJ2-7; tentatively, D is TRBD2 (6 bases). Trimming took off 6 bases at V and 6 bases at J, with 12 bases between the two ends. The germline V gene encodes CDR1 DFQATT and CDR2 SNEGSKA (reference sequence). The CDR3 is 11 amino acids. CDR3 bases: TGCAGTGCACAGACTAGAAGCGAGCAGTACTTC. Its translation: CSAQTRSEQYF.